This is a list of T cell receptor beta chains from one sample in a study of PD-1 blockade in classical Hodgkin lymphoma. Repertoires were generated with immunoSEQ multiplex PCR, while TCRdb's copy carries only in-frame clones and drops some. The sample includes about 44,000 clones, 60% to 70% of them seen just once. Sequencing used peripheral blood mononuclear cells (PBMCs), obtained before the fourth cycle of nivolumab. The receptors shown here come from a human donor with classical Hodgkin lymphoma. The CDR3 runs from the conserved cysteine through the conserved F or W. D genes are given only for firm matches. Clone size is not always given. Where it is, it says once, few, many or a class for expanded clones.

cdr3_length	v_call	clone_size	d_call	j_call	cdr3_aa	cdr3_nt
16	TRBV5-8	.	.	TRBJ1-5	CASSLGGARGNQPQHF	TGTGCCAGCAGCTTGGGAGGGGCAAGGGGCAATCAGCCCCAGCATTTT
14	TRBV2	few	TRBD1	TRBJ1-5	CASSENRGGQPQHF	TGTGCCAGCAGTGAGAACAGGGGAGGACAGCCCCAGCATTTT
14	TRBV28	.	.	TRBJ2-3	CASSFGQSTDTQYF	TGTGCCAGCAGTTTCGGGCAGAGCACAGATACGCAGTATTTT
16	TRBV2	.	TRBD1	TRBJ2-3	CASSEGGTGYTDTQYF	TGTGCCAGCAGTGAAGGGGGGACAGGGTATACAGATACGCAGTATTTT
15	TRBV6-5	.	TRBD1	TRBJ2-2	CASSRTGGRTGELFF	TGTGCCAGCAGTCGCACAGGGGGAAGGACCGGGGAGCTGTTTTTT
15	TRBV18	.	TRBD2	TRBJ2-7	CASSPPRASGTEQYF	TGTGCCAGCTCACCACCGAGGGCTAGCGGGACCGAGCAGTACTTC
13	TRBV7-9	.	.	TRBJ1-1	CASSLQDASEAFF	TGTGCCAGCAGCTTACAGGATGCCTCCGAAGCTTTCTTT
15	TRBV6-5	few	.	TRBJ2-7	CASSYSAGQLYEQYF	TGTGCCAGCAGTTACTCGGCAGGCCAACTCTACGAGCAGTACTTC
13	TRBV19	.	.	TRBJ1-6	CATSGTNNSPLHF	TGTGCCACCTCCGGGACGAATAATTCACCCCTCCACTTT
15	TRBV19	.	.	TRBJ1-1	CASSRVLGQNTEAFF	TGTGCCAGTAGTCGCGTACTCGGACAGAACACTGAAGCTTTCTTT
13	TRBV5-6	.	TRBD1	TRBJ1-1	CASSRGQGLEAFF	TGTGCCAGCAGCCGAGGACAGGGGCTGGAAGCTTTCTTT
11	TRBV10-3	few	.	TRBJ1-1	CAIRSNTEAFF	TGTGCCATCAGGAGTAACACTGAAGCTTTCTTT
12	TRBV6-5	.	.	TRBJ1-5	CASSEYDQPQHF	TGTGCCAGCAGCGAGTACGATCAGCCCCAGCATTTT
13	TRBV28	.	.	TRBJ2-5	CASSLGRKETQYF	TGTGCCAGCAGTTTGGGCAGAAAGGAGACCCAGTACTTC
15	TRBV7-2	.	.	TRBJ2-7	CASAGKGKSSYEQYF	TGTGCCAGCGCCGGGAAGGGGAAAAGCTCCTACGAGCAGTACTTC
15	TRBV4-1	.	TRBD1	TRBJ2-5	CASSLGTGREETQYF	TGCGCCAGCAGCCTGGGGACAGGGAGAGAGGAGACCCAGTACTTC
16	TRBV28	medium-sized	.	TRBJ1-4	CASSFLGTGSNEKLFF	TGTGCCAGCAGTTTTTTAGGTACAGGTTCTAATGAAAAACTGTTTTTT
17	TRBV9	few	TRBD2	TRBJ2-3	CASSEGTSGRALNTQYF	TGTGCCAGCAGCGAGGGGACTAGCGGGAGGGCCTTAAATACGCAGTATTTT
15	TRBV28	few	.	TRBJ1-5	CASNGAEYSNQPQHF	TGTGCCAGCAACGGGGCAGAATATAGCAATCAGCCCCAGCATTTT
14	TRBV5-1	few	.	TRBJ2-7	CASTLRQGPYEQYF	TGCGCCAGCACCTTAAGGCAGGGGCCCTACGAGCAGTACTTC
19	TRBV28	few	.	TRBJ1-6	CASSEPRGTKGQRYSPLHF	TGTGCCAGCAGCGAGCCTCGAGGGACAAAGGGCCAGAGGTATTCACCCCTCCACTTT
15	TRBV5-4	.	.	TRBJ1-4	CASSFGGGLNEKLFF	TGTGCCAGCAGCTTTGGGGGTGGGCTAAATGAAAAACTGTTTTTT
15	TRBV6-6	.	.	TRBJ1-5	CASSPGWGLNQPQHF	TGTGCCAGCAGCCCGGGGTGGGGTCTCAATCAGCCCCAGCATTTT
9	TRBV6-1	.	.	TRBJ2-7	CASGSEQYF	TGTGCCAGCGGGAGCGAGCAGTACTTC
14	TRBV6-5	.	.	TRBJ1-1	CASSYQGRGTEAFF	TGTGCCAGCAGTTACCAGGGACGAGGCACTGAAGCTTTCTTT
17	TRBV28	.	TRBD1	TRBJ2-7	CASSSHSGTGGLSEQYF	TGTGCCAGCAGTTCCCATTCCGGGACAGGGGGCCTCTCCGAGCAGTACTTC